This T cell receptor (beta chain) was retrieved from a study of T cell changes during pregnancy in multiple sclerosis. The CDR3 has 16 residues. V lost 8 bases to trimming and J lost 3 bases; unmatched junction nucleotides: 10. Germline V lookup: CDR1 MRHNA, CDR2 SNTAGT. Sequenced by immunoSEQ multiplex PCR; TCRdb stores in-frame clones only, minus some. The sample holds 78,000 or so clones, about 90% seen once. The source material was peripheral blood, sampled before pregnancy. The V gene is TRBV6-4, the J gene TRBJ2-2; 9 nucleotides align to TRBD2. This TCR was sampled from a female donor with multiple sclerosis, enrolled in a pregnancy study. CDR3 DNA sequence: TGTGCCAGCGGTAGCGGGAGAGGCGGCGACACCGGGGAGCTGTTTTTT. Its translation is CASGSGRGGDTGELFF.